This T cell receptor beta chain was retrieved from a study of T cells in severe cutaneous drug reactions. Looking at the study overall: Patients were recruited from Taiwan, Thailand and Europe between the early 2010s and the late 2010s.

In the case of this clonotype: The antigen remains undetermined.

General study points: In carbamazepine-induced Stevens-Johnson syndrome or toxic epidermal necrolysis, TRBV12-4 averaged roughly 34% in blister cells and approximately 4.9% in PBMC.

The CDR3 totals 13 residues. Germline CDR1 is KGHSH and CDR2 is LQKENI. Libraries were made by iRepertoire multiplex PCR with TCR subtype-specific primers for bulk and single-cell sequencing. Each sample contributed roughly 95-500 ng of RNA for bulk libraries. TCRdb re-called the multiplex PCR reads; one entry per CDR3 protein, DNA not given. The ten most abundant clones cover over 6.5% of a sample with more than 20,000 distinct CDR3 sequences. Carbamazepine had induced Stevens-Johnson syndrome or toxic epidermal necrolysis in the sequenced donors. The sample was PBMCs. The chain is built from TRBV18 and TRBJ1-4; TCRdb gives TRBD1 as the D gene, but with no DNA this cannot be confirmed. The source of this sequence is a human donor with toxic epidermal necrolysis, a severe cutaneous drug reaction. The chain's CDR3 is CASSRGSGEKLFF. Drawing the rest from reference TRBV18 and TRBJ1-4, the complete variable domain is NAGVMQNPRHLVRRRGQEARLRCSPMKGHSHVYWYRQLPEEGLKFMVYLQKENIIDESGMPKERFSAEFPKEGPSILRIQQVVRGDSAAYFCASSRGSGEKLFFGSGTQLSVL.